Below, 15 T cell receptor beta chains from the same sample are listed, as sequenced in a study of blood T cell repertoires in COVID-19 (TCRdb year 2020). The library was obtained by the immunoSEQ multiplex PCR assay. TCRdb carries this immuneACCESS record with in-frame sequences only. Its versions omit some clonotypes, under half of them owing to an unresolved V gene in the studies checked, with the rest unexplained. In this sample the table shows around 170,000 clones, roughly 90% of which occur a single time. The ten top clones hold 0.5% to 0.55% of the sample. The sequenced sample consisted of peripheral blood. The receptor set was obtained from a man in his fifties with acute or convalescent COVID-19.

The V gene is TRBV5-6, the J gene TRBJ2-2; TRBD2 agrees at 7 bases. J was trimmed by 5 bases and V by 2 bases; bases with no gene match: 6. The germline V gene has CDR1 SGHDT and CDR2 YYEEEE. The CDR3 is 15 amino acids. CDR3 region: CASSFSGGYTGELFF. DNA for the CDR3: TGTGCCAGCAGCTTTTCGGGGGGATATACCGGGGAGCTGTTTTTT.

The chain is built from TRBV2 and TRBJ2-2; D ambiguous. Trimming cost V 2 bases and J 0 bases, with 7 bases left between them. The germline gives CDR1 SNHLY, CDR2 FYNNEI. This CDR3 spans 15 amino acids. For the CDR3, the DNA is TGTGCCAGCAGTGAAATCGGTGCGAACACCGGGGAGCTGTTTTTT. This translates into CASSEIGANTGELFF.

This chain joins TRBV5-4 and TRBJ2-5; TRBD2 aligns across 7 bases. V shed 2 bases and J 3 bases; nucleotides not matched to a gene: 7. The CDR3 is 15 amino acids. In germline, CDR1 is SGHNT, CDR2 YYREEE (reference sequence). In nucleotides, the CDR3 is TGTGCCAGCAGCTTTAGCGGGTCGCCCAAAGAGACCCAGTACTTC. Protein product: CASSFSGSPKETQYF.

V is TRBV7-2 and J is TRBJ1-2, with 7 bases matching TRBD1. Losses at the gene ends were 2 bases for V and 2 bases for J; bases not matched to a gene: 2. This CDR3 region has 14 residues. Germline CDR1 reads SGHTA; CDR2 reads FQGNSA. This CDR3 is CASSLQGGNYGYTF. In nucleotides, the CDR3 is TGTGCCAGCAGCTTACAAGGGGGCAACTATGGCTACACCTTC.

The CDR3 loop is CASSLSRTSGEQYF. The CDR3 bases are TGTGCCAGCAGCTTATCTCGGACTAGCGGCGAGCAGTACTTC. V is TRBV11-2 and J is TRBJ2-7; 10 bases fit TRBD2. Germline V gene data show CDR1 as SGHAT and CDR2 as FQNNGV. V lost 2 bases to trimming and J lost 6 bases; unmatched junction nucleotides: 4. CDR3 length equals 14 residues. The full variable domain, its missing parts supplied by reference TRBV11-2 and TRBJ2-7, is EAGVAQSPRYKIIEKRQSVAFWCNPISGHATLYWYQQILGQGPKLLIQFQNNGVVDDSQLPKDRFSAERLKGVDSTLKIQPAKLEDSAVYLCASSLSRTSGEQYFGPGTRLTVT.

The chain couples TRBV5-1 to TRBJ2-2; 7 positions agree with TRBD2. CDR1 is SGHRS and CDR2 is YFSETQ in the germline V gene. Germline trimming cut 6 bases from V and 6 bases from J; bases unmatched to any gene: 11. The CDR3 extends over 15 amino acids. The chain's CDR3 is CASNPSGSWPGELFF. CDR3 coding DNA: TGCGCCAGCAACCCTAGCGGCTCTTGGCCCGGGGAGCTGTTTTTT.

CDR3 in DNA: TGTGCCAGCTCCCCCGGTTCCCCTGGAAACACCATATATTTT. Translating it yields CASSPGSPGNTIYF. The chain couples TRBV18 to TRBJ1-3, with D uncertain. Germline V CDR1 and CDR2: KGHSH, LQKENI. The CDR3 runs 14 residues. Trimming left V 6 bases short and J 2 bases short, with 11 bases between. Full variable domain (remainder filled in from reference TRBV18 and TRBJ1-3): NAGVMQNPRHLVRRRGQEARLRCSPMKGHSHVYWYRQLPEEGLKFMVYLQKENIIDESGMPKERFSAEFPKEGPSILRIQQVVRGDSAAYFCASSPGSPGNTIYFGEGSWLTVV.

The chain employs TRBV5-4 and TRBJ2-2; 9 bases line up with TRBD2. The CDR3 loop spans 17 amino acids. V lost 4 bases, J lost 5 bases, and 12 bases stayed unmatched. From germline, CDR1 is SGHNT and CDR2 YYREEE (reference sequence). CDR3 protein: CASSGEAAGGGTGELFF. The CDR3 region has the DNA TGTGCCAGCAGCGGCGAAGCAGCGGGAGGTGGGACCGGGGAGCTGTTTTTT.

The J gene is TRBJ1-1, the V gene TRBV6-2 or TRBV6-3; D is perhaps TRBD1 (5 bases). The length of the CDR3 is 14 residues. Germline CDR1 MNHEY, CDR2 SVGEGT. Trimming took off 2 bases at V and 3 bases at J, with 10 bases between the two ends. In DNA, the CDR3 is TGTGCCAGCAGTTACGCAGGGCCGGACACTGAAGCTTTCTTT. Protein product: CASSYAGPDTEAFF.

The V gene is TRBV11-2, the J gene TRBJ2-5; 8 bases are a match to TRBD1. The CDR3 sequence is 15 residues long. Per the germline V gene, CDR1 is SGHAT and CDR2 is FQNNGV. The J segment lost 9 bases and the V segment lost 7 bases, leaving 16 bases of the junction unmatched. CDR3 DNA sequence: TGTGCCAGCACTGGAGTGGGACAGGTTCCACCGGCCCAGTACTTC. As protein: CASTGVGQVPPAQYF.

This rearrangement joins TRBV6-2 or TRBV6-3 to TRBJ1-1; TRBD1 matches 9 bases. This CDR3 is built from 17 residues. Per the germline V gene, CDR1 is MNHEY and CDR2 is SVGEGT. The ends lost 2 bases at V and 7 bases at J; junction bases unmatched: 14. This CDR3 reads CASSYTRLQGASLEAFF. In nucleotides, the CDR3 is TGTGCCAGCAGTTACACCCGCCTACAGGGGGCCTCTCTTGAAGCTTTCTTT.

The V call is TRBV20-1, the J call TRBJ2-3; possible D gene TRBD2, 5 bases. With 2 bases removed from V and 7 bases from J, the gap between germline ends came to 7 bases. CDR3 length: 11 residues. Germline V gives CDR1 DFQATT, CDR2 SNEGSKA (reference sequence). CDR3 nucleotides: TGCAGTGCTAGATTCGGGAATACGCAGTATTTT. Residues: CSARFGNTQYF.

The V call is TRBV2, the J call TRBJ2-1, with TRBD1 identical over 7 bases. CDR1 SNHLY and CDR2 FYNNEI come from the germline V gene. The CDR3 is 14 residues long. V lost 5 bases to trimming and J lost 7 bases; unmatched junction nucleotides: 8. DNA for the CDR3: TGTGCCAGCAGTCTCCCGACAGGGTGGAATGAGCAGTTCTTC. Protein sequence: CASSLPTGWNEQFF.

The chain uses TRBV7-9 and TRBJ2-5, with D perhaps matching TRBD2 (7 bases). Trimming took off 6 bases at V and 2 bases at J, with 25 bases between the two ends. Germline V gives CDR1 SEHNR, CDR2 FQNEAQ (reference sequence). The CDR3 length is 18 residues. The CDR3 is CASSRPRGGITIQETQYF. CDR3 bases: TGTGCCAGCAGTCGCCCAAGGGGGGGGATTACAATTCAAGAGACCCAGTACTTC.

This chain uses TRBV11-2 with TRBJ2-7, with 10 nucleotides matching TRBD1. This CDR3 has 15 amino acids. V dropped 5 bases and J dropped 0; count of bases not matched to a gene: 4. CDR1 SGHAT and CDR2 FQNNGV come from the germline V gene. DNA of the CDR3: TGTGCCAGCAGCACAGGGACAGGGGTCTCCTACGAGCAGTACTTC. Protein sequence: CASSTGTGVSYEQYF. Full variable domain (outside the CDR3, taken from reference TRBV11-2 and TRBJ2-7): EAGVAQSPRYKIIEKRQSVAFWCNPISGHATLYWYQQILGQGPKLLIQFQNNGVVDDSQLPKDRFSAERLKGVDSTLKIQPAKLEDSAVYLCASSTGTGVSYEQYFGPGTRLTVT.